This TCR beta chain was recorded in a study of cytomegalovirus exposure and HLA in healthy donors. Vbeta (60) and Jbeta (13) primers were used in the PCR. The table came from immunoSEQ multiplex PCR; TCRdb's copy has only in-frame clones and leaves some out. Altogether around 110,000 clones are present, 8.5% to 10% being singletons, with the ten largest covering about 3%. This clone came up a few times. Its target is not known. Findings of the study overall: Later analysis associated a missense DCLRE1C variant with TCR beta V- and J-gene trimming. Several of the most significant clusters appeared, in a later analysis, to be linked to common viral pathogens.

The CDR3 is 17 amino acids. The V gene end was trimmed by 2 bases and the J gene end by 3 bases; junction bases not matched to a gene: 7. This sequence joins TRBV23-1 and TRBJ2-6; 7 nucleotides agree with TRBD1. TRBV23-1 is classed as an ORF, of uncertain function. The specimen was PBMCs. This clonotype originated in a man aged 25 to 40 in good health and CMV-seronegative. Here the CDR3 reads CASSQPRQGYGANVLTF. The CDR3 DNA reads TGCGCCAGCAGTCAACCACGACAGGGCTATGGGGCCAACGTCCTGACTTTC.